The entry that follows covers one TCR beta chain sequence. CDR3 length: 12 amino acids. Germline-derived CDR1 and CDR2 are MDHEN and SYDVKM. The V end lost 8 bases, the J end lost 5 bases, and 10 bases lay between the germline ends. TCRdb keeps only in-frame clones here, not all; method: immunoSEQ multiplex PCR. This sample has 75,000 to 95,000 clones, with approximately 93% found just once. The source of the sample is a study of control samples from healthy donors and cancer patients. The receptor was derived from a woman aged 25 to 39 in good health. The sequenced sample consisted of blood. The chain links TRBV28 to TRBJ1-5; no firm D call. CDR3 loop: CASRSWDQPQHF. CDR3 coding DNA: TGTGCCAGCCGGTCTTGGGATCAGCCCCAGCATTTT.